This T cell receptor (beta chain) is drawn from a study of regulatory T cells in long-lasting Graves disease. Study observations and caveats: Results may be inaccurate due to the small sample size. Patients with persistent disease shared 2,900 or so public clonotypes, outpacing the roughly 1,000 shared by new patients.

Germline loops: CDR1 LGHDT, CDR2 YNNKEL (reference sequence). The CDR3 spans 14 residues. V dropped 5 bases and J dropped 4 bases, with 14 bases sitting between them. iRepertoire HTBI primers and Arm-PCR of CDR3 regions built TCR beta libraries. TCRdb ran MiXCR on the multiplex PCR reads and lists one entry per CDR3 protein. The repertoire consists of fewer than 650,000 distinct CDR3 sequences, with 15% to 20% occurring once and the leading ten covering under 20%. This clonotype was seen ten or more times. Its target is unknown. Time point denoted: newly diagnosed GD, antithyroid drugs for less than 3 months. PBMCs were the source of the RNA used for TCR sequencing. Tubes containing EDTA received approximately 9.8 milliliters of drawn peripheral blood. These data also featured in a second study, about T cells in Graves' hyperthyroidism and ophthalmopathy.

The sample in question was peripheral blood mononuclear cells (PBMCs), obtained at new diagnosis, from a patient treated with antithyroid drugs. The V and J genes are TRBV3-1 and TRBJ1-1; D gene uncertain. The TCR originated in a woman in her twenties or thirties with Graves disease. In DNA, the CDR3 is TGTGCCAGCAGCGATGCTCCAGCGGGCACTGAAGCTTTCTTT. As protein: CASSDAPAGTEAFF.